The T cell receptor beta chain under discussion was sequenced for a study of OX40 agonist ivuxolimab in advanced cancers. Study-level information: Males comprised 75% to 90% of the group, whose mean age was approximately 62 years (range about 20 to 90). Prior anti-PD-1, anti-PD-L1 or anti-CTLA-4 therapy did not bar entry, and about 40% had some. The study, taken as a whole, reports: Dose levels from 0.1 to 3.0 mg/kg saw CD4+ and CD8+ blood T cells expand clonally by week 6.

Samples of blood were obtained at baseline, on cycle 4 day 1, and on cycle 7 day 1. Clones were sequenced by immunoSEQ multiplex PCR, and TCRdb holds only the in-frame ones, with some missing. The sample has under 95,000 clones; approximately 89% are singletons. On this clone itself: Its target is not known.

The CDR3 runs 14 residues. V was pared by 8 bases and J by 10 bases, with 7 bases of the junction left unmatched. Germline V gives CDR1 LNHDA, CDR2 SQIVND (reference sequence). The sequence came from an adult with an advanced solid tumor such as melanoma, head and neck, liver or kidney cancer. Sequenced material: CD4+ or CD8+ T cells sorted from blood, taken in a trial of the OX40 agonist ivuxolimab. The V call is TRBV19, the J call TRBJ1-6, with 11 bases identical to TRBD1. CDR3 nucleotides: TGTGCCAGTGGGACAGGGGGTCTGGGGTCACCCCTCCACTTT. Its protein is CASGTGGLGSPLHF.